A selection of T cell receptor beta chains follows, all from one sample in a study of blood T cell repertoires in COVID-19. The protocol was immunoSEQ multiplex PCR, while the TCRdb copy is restricted to in-frame clones and leaves out a portion. In the table there are over 150,000 clones, approximately 79% of which are singletons. Sequenced sample: PBMCs or T cells enriched from blood (not recorded which). The receptors derive from a woman in her 70s in a cohort exposed to, infected with or recovered from COVID-19 (not recorded which). CDR3s include the opening cysteine and the closing phenylalanine or tryptophan. Each record gives: D gene, clone size, J gene, V gene, CDR3 DNA, CDR3 protein. The D gene is left open where the match is weak. Clone size is stated in some rows and not others, as once, few, many or a class when expanded.

D gene: TRBD1
clone size: -
J gene: TRBJ2-3
V gene: TRBV30
CDR3 DNA: TGTGCCTGGACCCTCGGACAGGGATTGGGAGATACGCAGTATTTT
CDR3 protein: CAWTLGQGLGDTQYF

D gene: TRBD1
clone size: -
J gene: TRBJ1-2
V gene: TRBV28
CDR3 DNA: TGTGCCAGCAGTTTATCCGGGACAGGGTTCACCTATGGCTACACCTTC
CDR3 protein: CASSLSGTGFTYGYTF

D gene: TRBD1
clone size: -
J gene: TRBJ2-3
V gene: TRBV19
CDR3 DNA: TGTGCCAGCTTCTCGGACAGGGATACGCAGTATTTT
CDR3 protein: CASFSDRDTQYF

D gene: -
clone size: few
J gene: TRBJ2-1
V gene: TRBV11-2
CDR3 DNA: TGTGCCAGCAGCTTAGAGGAGATTAGCAGTAAGCAGTTCTTC
CDR3 protein: CASSLEEISSKQFF

D gene: -
clone size: -
J gene: TRBJ1-5
V gene: TRBV19
CDR3 DNA: TGTGCCAGTAGTGGACAGTTCAATCAGCCCCAGCATTTT
CDR3 protein: CASSGQFNQPQHF

D gene: TRBD2
clone size: once
J gene: TRBJ2-7
V gene: TRBV10-3
CDR3 DNA: TGTGCCATCAGTGAAACTAGCGCCGAGCAGTACTTC
CDR3 protein: CAISETSAEQYF

D gene: -
clone size: once
J gene: TRBJ2-2
V gene: TRBV6-5
CDR3 DNA: TGTGCCAGCAGTTACTCGGAGCCGGGGATCACCGGGGAGCTGTTTTTT
CDR3 protein: CASSYSEPGITGELFF

D gene: -
clone size: -
J gene: TRBJ2-2
V gene: TRBV4-2
CDR3 DNA: TGTGCCAGCAGCCAAGAGACAGGCCTCAACACCGGGGAGCTGTTTTTT
CDR3 protein: CASSQETGLNTGELFF

D gene: -
clone size: -
J gene: TRBJ1-1
V gene: TRBV18
CDR3 DNA: TGTGCCAGCTCACCACCGGCGGCCTGGAACACTGAAGCTTTCTTT
CDR3 protein: CASSPPAAWNTEAFF

D gene: TRBD1
clone size: once
J gene: TRBJ1-5
V gene: TRBV27
CDR3 DNA: TGTGCCAGCAGTTCCGGGACAGGGGGGAGTCAGCCCCAGCATTTT
CDR3 protein: CASSSGTGGSQPQHF

D gene: TRBD1
clone size: -
J gene: TRBJ2-5
V gene: TRBV19
CDR3 DNA: TGTGCCAGTAGTCCCCCACAGGGGATGGAGACCCAGTACTTC
CDR3 protein: CASSPPQGMETQYF

D gene: TRBD1
clone size: -
J gene: TRBJ1-6
V gene: TRBV10-3
CDR3 DNA: TGTGCCATCAGTGAGTCGGGCACAGGGGGCTCACCCCTCCACTTT
CDR3 protein: CAISESGTGGSPLHF

D gene: -
clone size: -
J gene: TRBJ2-5
V gene: TRBV2
CDR3 DNA: TGTGCCAGCAGTGGGGCCCACCCAAGCCAAGAGACCCAGTACTTC
CDR3 protein: CASSGAHPSQETQYF

D gene: -
clone size: -
J gene: TRBJ2-1
V gene: TRBV9
CDR3 DNA: TGTGCCAGCAGCGTAGAAGGGACAAATTATGAGCAGTTCTTC
CDR3 protein: CASSVEGTNYEQFF

D gene: -
clone size: -
J gene: TRBJ1-1
V gene: TRBV18
CDR3 DNA: TGTGCCAGCTCACCACCCAATCAGAATGAAGCTTTCTTT
CDR3 protein: CASSPPNQNEAFF

D gene: TRBD1
clone size: -
J gene: TRBJ2-5
V gene: TRBV5-5
CDR3 DNA: TGTGCCAGCAGCCCAGGACAGGGCTTATACCAAGAGACCCAGTACTTC
CDR3 protein: CASSPGQGLYQETQYF

D gene: -
clone size: -
J gene: TRBJ2-7
V gene: TRBV5-1
CDR3 DNA: TGCGCCAGCAGCTTGGGACAGGCTTCCTACGAGCAGTACTTC
CDR3 protein: CASSLGQASYEQYF

D gene: -
clone size: -
J gene: TRBJ1-2
V gene: TRBV30
CDR3 DNA: TGTGCCTGGAGTGCGGGCTATGGCTACACCTTC
CDR3 protein: CAWSAGYGYTF

D gene: TRBD1
clone size: -
J gene: TRBJ1-5
V gene: TRBV19
CDR3 DNA: TGTGCCAGTAGTATTCGGGACAGACGAAATAGCAATCAGCCCCAGCATTTT
CDR3 protein: CASSIRDRRNSNQPQHF

D gene: TRBD1
clone size: -
J gene: TRBJ1-3
V gene: TRBV3-1/TRBV3-2
CDR3 DNA: TGTGCCAGCAGCCAAGGACAGGGTCGTGGAAACACCATATATTTT
CDR3 protein: CASSQGQGRGNTIYF

D gene: -
clone size: few
J gene: TRBJ2-5
V gene: TRBV18
CDR3 DNA: TGTGCCAGCTCACCACGCCCGACTAGGGAGACCCAGTACTTC
CDR3 protein: CASSPRPTRETQYF

D gene: -
clone size: -
J gene: TRBJ1-6
V gene: TRBV7-9
CDR3 DNA: TGTGCCAGCAGCTCCTCAGGGAATTCACCCCTCCACTTT
CDR3 protein: CASSSSGNSPLHF

D gene: -
clone size: few
J gene: TRBJ1-6
V gene: TRBV2
CDR3 DNA: TGTGCCAGCAGTATGGGCCTTGGAAATTCACCCCTCCACTTT
CDR3 protein: CASSMGLGNSPLHF